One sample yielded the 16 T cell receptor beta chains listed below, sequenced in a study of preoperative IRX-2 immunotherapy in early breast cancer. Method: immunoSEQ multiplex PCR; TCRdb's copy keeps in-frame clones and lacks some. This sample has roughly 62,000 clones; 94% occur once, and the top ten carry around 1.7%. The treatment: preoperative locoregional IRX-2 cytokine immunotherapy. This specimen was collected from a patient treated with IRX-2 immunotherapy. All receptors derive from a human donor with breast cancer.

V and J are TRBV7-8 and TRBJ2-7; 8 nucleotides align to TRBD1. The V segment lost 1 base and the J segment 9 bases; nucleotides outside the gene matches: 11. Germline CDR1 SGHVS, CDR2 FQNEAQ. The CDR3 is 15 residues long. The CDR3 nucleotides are TGTGCCAGCAGCTTAGTTGGGGGACAGGTCCCCTCGCAGTACTTC. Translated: CASSLVGGQVPSQYF. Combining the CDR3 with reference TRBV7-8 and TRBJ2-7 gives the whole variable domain GAGVSQSPRYKVAKRGQDVALRCDPISGHVSLFWYQQALGQGPEFLTYFQNEAQLDKSGLPSDRFFAERPEGSVSTLKIQRTQQEDSAVYLCASSLVGGQVPSQYFGPGTRLTVT.

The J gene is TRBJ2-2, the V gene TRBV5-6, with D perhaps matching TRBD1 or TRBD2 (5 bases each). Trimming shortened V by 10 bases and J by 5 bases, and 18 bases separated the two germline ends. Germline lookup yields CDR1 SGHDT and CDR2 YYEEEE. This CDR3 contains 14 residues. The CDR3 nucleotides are TGTGCCTCGAGGGATGCAGGGATGACCGGGGAGCTGTTTTTT. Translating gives CASRDAGMTGELFF.

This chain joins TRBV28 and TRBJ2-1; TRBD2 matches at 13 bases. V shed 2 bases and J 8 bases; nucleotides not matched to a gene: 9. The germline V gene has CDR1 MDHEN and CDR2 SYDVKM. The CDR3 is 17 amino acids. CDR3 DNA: TGTGCCAGCAGTTTAAGACTAGCGGGAGGAACGAACGATGAGCAGTTCTTC. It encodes CASSLRLAGGTNDEQFF.

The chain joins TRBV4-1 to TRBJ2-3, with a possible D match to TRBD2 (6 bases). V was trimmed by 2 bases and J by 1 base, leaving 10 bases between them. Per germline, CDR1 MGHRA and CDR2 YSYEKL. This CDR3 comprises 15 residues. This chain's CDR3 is CASSQPGLGTDTQYF. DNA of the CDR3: TGCGCCAGCAGCCAACCGGGACTGGGCACAGATACGCAGTATTTT.

In DNA, the CDR3 is TGCGCCAGCAGCCAACGGACAGGGGCAACCGGGGAGCTGTTTTTT. As protein: CASSQRTGATGELFF. V and J are TRBV4-3 and TRBJ2-2; 9 nucleotides match TRBD1. The trim removed 2 bases at V and 5 bases at J, leaving 3 bases unmatched. The CDR3 is 15 residues long. The V gene's germline CDR1 is LGHNA and CDR2 YSLEER.

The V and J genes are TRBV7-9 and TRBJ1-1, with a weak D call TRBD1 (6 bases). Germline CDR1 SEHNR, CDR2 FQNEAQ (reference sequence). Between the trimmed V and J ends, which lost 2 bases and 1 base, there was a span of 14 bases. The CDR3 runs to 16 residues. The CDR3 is CASSLKGGQKNTEAFF. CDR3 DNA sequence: TGTGCCAGCAGCTTAAAGGGGGGACAAAAGAACACTGAAGCTTTCTTT. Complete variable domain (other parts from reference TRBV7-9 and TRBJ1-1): DTGVSQNPRHKITKRGQNVTFRCDPISEHNRLYWYRQTLGQGPEFLTYFQNEAQLEKSRLLSDRFSAERPKGSFSTLEIQRTEQGDSAMYLCASSLKGGQKNTEAFFGQGTRLTVV.

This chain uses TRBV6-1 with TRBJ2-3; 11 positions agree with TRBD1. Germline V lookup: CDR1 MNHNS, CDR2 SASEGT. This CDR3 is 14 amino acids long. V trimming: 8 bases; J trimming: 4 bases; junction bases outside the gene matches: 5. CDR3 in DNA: TGTGCCAGCCTCGGGACAGGGGGTGCAGATACGCAGTATTTT. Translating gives CASLGTGGADTQYF.

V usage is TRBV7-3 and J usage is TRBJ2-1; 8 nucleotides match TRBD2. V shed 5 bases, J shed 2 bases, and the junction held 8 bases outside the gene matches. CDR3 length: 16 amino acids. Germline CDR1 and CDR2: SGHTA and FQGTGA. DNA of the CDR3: TGTGCCAGCAGCCCTCAAGCGGGGGTTCCCTACAATGAGCAGTTCTTC. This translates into CASSPQAGVPYNEQFF.

CDR3 region: CAISGDSRGNTIYF. As DNA, the CDR3 is TGTGCCATCAGTGGGGACAGTAGGGGAAACACCATATATTTT. The J gene is TRBJ1-3, the V gene TRBV10-3; 7 bases are a match to TRBD1. The V gene end was trimmed by 4 bases and the J gene end by 4 bases; junction bases not matched to a gene: 4. This CDR3 is built from 14 residues. Germline V gene sequence: CDR1 ENHRY, CDR2 SYGVKD.

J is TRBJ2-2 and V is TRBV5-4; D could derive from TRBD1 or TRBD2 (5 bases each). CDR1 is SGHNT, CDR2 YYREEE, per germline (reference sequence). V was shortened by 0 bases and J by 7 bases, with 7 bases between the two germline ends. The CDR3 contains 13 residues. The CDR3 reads CASSLGGIGELFF. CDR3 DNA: TGTGCCAGCAGCTTGGGGGGGATCGGGGAGCTGTTTTTT.

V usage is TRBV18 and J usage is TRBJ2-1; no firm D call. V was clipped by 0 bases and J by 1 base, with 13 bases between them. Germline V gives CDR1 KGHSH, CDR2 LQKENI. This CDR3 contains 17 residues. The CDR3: CASSPPLSLGSYNEQFF. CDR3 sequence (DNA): TGTGCCAGCTCACCACCGCTCAGTTTAGGGTCCTACAATGAGCAGTTCTTC.

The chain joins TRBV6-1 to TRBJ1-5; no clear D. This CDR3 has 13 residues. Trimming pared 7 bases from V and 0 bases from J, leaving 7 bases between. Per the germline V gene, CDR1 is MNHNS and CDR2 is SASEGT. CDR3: CASTGDSNQPQHF. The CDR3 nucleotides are TGTGCCAGCACCGGGGATAGCAATCAGCCCCAGCATTTT.

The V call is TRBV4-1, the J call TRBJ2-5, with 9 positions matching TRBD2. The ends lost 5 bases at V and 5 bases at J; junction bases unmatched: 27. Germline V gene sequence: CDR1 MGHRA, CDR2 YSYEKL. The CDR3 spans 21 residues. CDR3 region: CASSSRGSTVASGTLGETQYF. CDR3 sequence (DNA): TGCGCCAGCAGCTCCAGAGGCTCAACCGTAGCTAGCGGGACCTTAGGGGAGACCCAGTACTTC.

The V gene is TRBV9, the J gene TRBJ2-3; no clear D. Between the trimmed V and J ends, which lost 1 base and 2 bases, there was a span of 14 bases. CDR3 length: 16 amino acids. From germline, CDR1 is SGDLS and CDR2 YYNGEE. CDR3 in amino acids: CASSVKAQKHTDTQYF. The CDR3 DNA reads TGTGCCAGCAGCGTAAAGGCACAAAAACACACAGATACGCAGTATTTT.

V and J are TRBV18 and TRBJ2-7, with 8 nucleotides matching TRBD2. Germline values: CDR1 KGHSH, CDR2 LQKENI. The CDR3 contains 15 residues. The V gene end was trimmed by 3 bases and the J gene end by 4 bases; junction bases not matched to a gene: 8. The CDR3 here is CASSPGGLAPYEQYF. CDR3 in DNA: TGTGCCAGCTCACCTGGAGGACTAGCCCCATACGAGCAGTACTTC.

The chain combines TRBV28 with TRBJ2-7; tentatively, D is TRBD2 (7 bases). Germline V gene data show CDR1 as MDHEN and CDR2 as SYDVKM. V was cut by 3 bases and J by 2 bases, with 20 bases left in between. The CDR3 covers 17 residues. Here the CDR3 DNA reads TGTGCCAGCAGTTTCTTCGCGGGGGCGGGGGCCGCCTACGAGCAGTACTTC. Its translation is CASSFFAGAGAAYEQYF. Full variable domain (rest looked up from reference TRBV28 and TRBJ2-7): DVKVTQSSRYLVKRTGEKVFLECVQDMDHENMFWYRQDPGLGLRLIYFSYDVKMKEKGDIPEGYSVSREKKERFSLILESASTNQTSMYLCASSFFAGAGAAYEQYFGPGTRLTVT.